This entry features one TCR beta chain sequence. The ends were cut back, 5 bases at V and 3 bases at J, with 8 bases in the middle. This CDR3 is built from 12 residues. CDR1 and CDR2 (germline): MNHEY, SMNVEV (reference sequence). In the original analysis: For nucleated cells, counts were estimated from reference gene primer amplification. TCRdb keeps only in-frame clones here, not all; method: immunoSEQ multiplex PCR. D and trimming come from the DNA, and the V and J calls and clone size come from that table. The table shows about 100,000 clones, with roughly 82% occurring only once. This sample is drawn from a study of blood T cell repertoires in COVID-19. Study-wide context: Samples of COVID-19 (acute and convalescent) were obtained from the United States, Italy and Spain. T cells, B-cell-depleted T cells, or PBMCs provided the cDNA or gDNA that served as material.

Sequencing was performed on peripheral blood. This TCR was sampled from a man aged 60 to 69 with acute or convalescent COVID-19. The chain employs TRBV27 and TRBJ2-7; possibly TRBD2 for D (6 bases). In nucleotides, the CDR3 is TGTGCCAGCAGTCTCGGGGGCTACGAGCAGTACTTC. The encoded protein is CASSLGGYEQYF.